This T cell receptor beta chain was documented in a study of T cell responses to AZD1222 COVID-19 vaccine. Points from the study as a whole: Increases in Spike-specific TCR breadth and depth were seen after two AZD1222 doses. No repertoire was sampled before or during the peak T cell response, only after it. There were mostly white British donors and more females than males, and clonal diversity was possibly underestimated.

For this clone: Its specificity is unknown.

Repertoires were generated with immunoSEQ multiplex PCR, while TCRdb's copy carries only in-frame clones and drops some. The data show under 150,000 clones, about 90% seen once. V was clipped by 5 bases and J by 2 bases, with 6 bases between them. CDR1 is SQVTM and CDR2 is ANQGSEA in the germline V gene. The CDR3 sequence is 12 residues long. This sequence was found in an adult in good health. V is TRBV29-1 and J is TRBJ1-4; D uncertain. Sequenced material: peripheral blood, taken on day 0 of AZD1222 vaccination. CDR3 sequence (DNA): TGCAGCGTTTCCAAGACTAATGAAAAACTGTTTTTT. Translated, it gives CSVSKTNEKLFF.